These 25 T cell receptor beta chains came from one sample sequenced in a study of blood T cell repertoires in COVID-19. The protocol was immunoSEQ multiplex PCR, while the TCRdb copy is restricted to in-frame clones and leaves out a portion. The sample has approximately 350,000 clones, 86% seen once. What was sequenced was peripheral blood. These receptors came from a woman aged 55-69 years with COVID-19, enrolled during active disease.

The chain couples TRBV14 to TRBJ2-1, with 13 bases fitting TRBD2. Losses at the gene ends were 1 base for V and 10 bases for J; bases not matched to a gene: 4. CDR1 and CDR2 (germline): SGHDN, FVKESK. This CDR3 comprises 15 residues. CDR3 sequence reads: CASSQVTSGGREQFF. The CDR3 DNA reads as TGTGCCAGCAGCCAAGTGACTAGCGGGGGGAGAGAGCAGTTCTTC.

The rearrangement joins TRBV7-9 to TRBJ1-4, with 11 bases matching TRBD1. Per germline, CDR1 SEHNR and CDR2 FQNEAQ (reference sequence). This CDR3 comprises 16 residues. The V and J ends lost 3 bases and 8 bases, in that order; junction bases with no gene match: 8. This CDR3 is CASSLSAGTGGEKLFF. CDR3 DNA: TGTGCCAGCAGCTTGTCCGCCGGGACAGGGGGAGAAAAACTGTTTTTT.

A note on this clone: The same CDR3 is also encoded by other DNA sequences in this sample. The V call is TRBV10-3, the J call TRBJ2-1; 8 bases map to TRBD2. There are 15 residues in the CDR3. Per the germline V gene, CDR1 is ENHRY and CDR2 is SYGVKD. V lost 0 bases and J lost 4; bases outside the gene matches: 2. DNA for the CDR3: TGTGCCATCAGTGAGTCACTAGCGGAATACAATGAGCAGTTCTTC. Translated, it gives CAISESLAEYNEQFF.

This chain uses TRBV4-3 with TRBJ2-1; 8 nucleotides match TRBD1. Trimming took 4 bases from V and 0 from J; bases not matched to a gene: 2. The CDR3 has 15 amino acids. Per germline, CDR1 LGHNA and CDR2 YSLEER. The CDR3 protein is CASSLDRASYNEQFF. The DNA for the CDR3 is TGCGCCAGCAGCCTGGACAGGGCCTCCTACAATGAGCAGTTCTTC.

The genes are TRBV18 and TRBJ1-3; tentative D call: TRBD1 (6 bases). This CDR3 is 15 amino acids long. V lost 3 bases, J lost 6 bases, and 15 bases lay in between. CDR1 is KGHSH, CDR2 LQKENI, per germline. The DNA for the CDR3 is TGTGCCAGCTCACCTACCACAGGGACCGAAAACACCATATATTTT. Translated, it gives CASSPTTGTENTIYF.

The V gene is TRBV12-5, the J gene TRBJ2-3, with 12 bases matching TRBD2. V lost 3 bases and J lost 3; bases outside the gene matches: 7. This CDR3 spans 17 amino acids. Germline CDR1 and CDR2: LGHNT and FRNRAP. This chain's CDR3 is CASGFSFGLAGTDTQYF. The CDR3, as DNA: TGTGCTAGTGGTTTTTCTTTCGGACTAGCGGGGACAGATACGCAGTATTTT.

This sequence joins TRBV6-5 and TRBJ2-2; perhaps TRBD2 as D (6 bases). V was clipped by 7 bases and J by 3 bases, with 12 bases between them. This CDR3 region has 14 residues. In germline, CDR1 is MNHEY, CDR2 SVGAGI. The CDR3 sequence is CASTGGLYTGELFF. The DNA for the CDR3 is TGTGCCAGCACCGGGGGTCTATACACCGGGGAGCTGTTTTTT.

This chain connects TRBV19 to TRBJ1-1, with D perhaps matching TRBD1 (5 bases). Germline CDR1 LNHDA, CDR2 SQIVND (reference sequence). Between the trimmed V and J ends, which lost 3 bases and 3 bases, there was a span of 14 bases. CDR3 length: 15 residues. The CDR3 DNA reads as TGTGCCAGTAGTATTCTCGCAGGGCCACACACTGAAGCTTTCTTT. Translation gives CASSILAGPHTEAFF.

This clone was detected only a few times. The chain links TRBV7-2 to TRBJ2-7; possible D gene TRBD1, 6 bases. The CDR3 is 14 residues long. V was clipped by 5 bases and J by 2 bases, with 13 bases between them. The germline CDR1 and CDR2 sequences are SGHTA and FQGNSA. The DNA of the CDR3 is TGTGCCAGCAGCCGTGGACAGTTTCCCTACGAGCAGTACTTC. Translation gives CASSRGQFPYEQYF.

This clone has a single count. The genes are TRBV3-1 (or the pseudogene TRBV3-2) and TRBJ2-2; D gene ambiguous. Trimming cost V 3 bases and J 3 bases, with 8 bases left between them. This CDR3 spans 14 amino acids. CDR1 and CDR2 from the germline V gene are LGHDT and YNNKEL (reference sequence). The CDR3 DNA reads TGTGCCAGCAGCCAGTTGGCCCACACCGGGGAGCTGTTTTTT. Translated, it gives CASSQLAHTGELFF.

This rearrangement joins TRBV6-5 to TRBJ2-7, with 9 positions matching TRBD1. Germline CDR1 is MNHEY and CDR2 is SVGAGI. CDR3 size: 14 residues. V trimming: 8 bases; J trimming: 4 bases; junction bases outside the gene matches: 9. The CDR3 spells CASQDWGQGYEQYF. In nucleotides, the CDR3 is TGTGCCAGCCAAGACTGGGGACAGGGTTACGAGCAGTACTTC.

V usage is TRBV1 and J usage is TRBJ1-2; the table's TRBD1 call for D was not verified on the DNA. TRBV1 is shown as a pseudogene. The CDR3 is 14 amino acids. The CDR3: CTSSPIGDRGGYTF. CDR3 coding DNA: TGCACCAGCAGCCCAATAGGGGACAGGGGTGGCTACACCTTC.

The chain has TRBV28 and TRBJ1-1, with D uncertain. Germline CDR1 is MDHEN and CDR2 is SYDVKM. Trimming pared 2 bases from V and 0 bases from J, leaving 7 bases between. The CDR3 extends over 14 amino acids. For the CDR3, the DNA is TGTGCCAGCAGTTTAGTACAGCTGAACACTGAAGCTTTCTTT. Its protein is CASSLVQLNTEAFF. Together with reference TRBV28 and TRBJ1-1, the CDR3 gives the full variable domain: DVKVTQSSRYLVKRTGEKVFLECVQDMDHENMFWYRQDPGLGLRLIYFSYDVKMKEKGDIPEGYSVSREKKERFSLILESASTNQTSMYLCASSLVQLNTEAFFGQGTRLTVV.

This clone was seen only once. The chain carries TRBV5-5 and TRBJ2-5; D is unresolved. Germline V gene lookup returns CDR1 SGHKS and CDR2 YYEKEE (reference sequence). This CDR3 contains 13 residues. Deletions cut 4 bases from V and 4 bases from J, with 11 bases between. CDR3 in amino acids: CASSADTGETQYF. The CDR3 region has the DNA TGTGCCAGCAGCGCCGACACCGGAGAGACCCAGTACTTC.

For the CDR3, the DNA is TGTGCCAGCACAGGGGGTCTGGAAGAGACCCAGTACTTC. It yields the protein CASTGGLEETQYF. The V call is TRBV25-1, the J call TRBJ2-5; TRBD1 matches at 7 bases. Trimming took 7 bases from V and 3 from J; bases not matched to a gene: 5. The CDR3 runs 13 residues. Germline CDR1 MGHDK, CDR2 SYGVNS.

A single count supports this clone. The CDR3, as DNA: TGTGCCAGCAGCCTCGGACAGGCGAATTCACCCCTCCACTTT. Protein product: CASSLGQANSPLHF. The chain employs TRBV5-5 and TRBJ1-6; TRBD1 aligns across 7 bases. Germline CDR1 reads SGHKS; CDR2 reads YYEKEE (reference sequence). The CDR3 contains 14 residues. Germline trimming cut 4 bases from V and 7 bases from J; bases unmatched to any gene: 5. Full variable domain (remainder filled in from reference TRBV5-5 and TRBJ1-6): DAGVTQSPTHLIKTRGQQVTLRCSPISGHKSVSWYQQVLGQGPQFIFQYYEKEERGRGNFPDRFSARQFPNYSSELNVNALLLGDSALYLCASSLGQANSPLHFGNGTRLTVT.

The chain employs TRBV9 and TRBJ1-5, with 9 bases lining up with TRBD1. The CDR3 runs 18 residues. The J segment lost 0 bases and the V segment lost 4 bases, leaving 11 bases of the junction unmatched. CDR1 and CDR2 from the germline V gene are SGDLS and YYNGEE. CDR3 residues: CASSTRQGEPISNQPQHF. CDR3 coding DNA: TGTGCCAGCAGCACCCGACAGGGGGAGCCTATTAGCAATCAGCCCCAGCATTTT.

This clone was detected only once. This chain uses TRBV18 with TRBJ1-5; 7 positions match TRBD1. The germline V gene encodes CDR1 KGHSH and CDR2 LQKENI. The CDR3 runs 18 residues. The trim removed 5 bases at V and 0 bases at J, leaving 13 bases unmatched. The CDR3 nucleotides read TGTGCCAGCTCAGATTTGGGGACAGCTACACTTAGCAATCAGCCCCAGCATTTT. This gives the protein CASSDLGTATLSNQPQHF.

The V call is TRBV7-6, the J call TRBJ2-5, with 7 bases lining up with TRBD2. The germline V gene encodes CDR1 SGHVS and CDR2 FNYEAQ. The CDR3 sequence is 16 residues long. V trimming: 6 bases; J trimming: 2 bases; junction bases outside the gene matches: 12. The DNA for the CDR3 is TGTGCCAGCAGTGGGGTGGCTAGCGGTAAACAAGAGACCCAGTACTTC. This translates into CASSGVASGKQETQYF.

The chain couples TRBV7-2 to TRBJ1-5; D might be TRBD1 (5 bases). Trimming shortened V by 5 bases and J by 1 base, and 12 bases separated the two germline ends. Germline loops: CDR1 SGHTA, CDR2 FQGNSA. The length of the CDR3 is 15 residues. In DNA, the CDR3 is TGTGCCAGCAGCCCGGGGGTAGGGAGCAATCAGCCCCAGCATTTT. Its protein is CASSPGVGSNQPQHF.

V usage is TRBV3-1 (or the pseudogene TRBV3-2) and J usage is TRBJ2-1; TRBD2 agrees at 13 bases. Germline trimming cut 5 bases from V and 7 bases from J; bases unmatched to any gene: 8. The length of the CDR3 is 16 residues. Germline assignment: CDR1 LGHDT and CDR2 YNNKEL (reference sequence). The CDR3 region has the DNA TGTGCCAGCAGCACTACTAGCGGGGGGGCTCGAAATGAGCAGTTCTTC. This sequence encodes CASSTTSGGARNEQFF.

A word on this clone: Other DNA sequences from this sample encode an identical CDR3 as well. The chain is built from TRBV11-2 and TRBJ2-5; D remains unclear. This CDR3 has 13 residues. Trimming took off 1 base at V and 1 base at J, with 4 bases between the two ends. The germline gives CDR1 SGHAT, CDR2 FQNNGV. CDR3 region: CASSLGLQETQYF. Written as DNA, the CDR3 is TGTGCCAGCAGCTTAGGTCTCCAAGAGACCCAGTACTTC.

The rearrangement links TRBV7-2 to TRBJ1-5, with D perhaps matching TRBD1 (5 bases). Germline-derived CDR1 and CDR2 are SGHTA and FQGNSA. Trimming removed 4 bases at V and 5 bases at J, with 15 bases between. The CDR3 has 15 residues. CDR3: CASSSRGGAYQPQHF. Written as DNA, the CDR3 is TGTGCCAGCAGCTCAAGGGGAGGGGCGTATCAGCCCCAGCATTTT.

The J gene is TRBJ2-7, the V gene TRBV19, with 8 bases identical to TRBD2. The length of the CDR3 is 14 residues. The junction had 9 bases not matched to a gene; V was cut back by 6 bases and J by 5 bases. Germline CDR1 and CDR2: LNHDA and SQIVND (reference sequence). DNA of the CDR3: TGTGCCAGTAGGCAAGCGGGGGCCTTCAACGAGCAGTACTTC. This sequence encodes CASRQAGAFNEQYF.

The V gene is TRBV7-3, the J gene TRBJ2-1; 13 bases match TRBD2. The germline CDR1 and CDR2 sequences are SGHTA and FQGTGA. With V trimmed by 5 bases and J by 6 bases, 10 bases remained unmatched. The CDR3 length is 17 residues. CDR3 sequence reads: CASSPRLAGGLLNEQFF. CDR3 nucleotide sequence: TGTGCCAGCAGCCCCCGACTAGCGGGGGGACTTCTCAATGAGCAGTTCTTC.